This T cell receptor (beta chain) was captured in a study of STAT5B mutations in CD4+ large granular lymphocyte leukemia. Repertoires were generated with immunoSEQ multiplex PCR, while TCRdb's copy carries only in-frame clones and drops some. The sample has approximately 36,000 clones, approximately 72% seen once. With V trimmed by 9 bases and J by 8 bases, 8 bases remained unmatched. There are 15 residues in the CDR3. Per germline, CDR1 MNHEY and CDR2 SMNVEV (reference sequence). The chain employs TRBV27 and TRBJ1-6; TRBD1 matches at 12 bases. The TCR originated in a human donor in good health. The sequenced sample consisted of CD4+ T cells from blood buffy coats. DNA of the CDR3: TGTGCCAGTGGGGACAGGGGGCTCGGGGATTCACCCCTCCACTTT. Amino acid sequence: CASGDRGLGDSPLHF.